This TCR beta chain is drawn from a study of cytomegalovirus exposure and HLA in healthy donors (dated by TCRdb to about 2017). Regarding the research as a whole: An earlier analysis of several hundred of the donors reported about 260 Gb of sequence data and 95 million to 120 million unique TCR beta sequences obtained from roughly 180 million T cells. The study used immunosequencing to profile the T cell repertoires of under 700 subjects and linked those repertoires to cytomegalovirus serostatus. An early release that covered roughly 600 HLA-typed donors contained around 330 gigabases of sequencing data and tens of millions of unique TCR sequences. The study combined high-throughput TCR immunosequencing, statistical association of individual TCRs with disease status, and machine learning to predict cytomegalovirus infection status. The number of donors typed differed by locus, with about 629-640 for A, B, C, DRB1 and DQB1, 522 for DQA1, 600 to 610 for DPA1, and 400 to 490 for DPB1. HLA typing covered class I and class II loci at four-digit resolution. All discovery cohort repertoires had been generated using a single sequencing platform. Donor age, sex, ethnicity and CMV serostatus were compiled together with the repertoire data. A later analysis re-examined previously published TCR beta repertoires from more than 600 donors and added high-resolution HLA genotyping to investigate patterns of TCR occurrence. Four to six DR-DQ haplotypes were handled as single units for association and clustering because linkage in the cohort was strong. A later genetic analysis used genome-wide SNP genotypes for about three fifths of the 666 donors, treating that subset as a discovery cohort. The later analysis used no new phenotypic data to find candidate immune exposures, relying instead on TCR beta sequences and their occurrence across donors. Besides the first cohort of 550 to 750 subjects, a separate validation cohort made up of roughly 120 different subjects was used. Among the roughly 390 genotyped donors, about 85% belonged to the genetic ancestry cluster associated with self-reported Caucasian donors. An earlier analysis of 500 to 750 of the donors applied high-throughput TCR beta sequencing to assess whether each TCR beta V gene segment acted as functional or pseudogenic. Across around 400 genotyped donors of the cohort, an average of roughly 230,000 unique TCR beta nucleotide sequences per donor were sequenced, and roughly 18% of those sequences were non-productive. The aim of the study was to test whether cataloging public T cell receptors could identify signatures of past pathogen exposure.

Notes on this clone: This receptor's antigen is unknown.

From a lookup of the germline V gene, CDR1 and CDR2 are MNHEY and SVGAGI. CDR3 length: 14 amino acids, cysteine to phenylalanine. This entry keeps only the CDR3 DNA: 42 bases, framed from base 1. V drops 2 bases and J drops 8 bases, leaving 13 bases in between. General conclusions and limits of the study: In a later analysis, HLA-associated TCR beta chains showed more clonal expansion and lower generation probabilities than non-associated chains that were equally common. Because HLA typing was missing for some donors at each locus, association tests included only the typed subset. A cluster of highly shared sequence variants was judged likely to represent a technical artifact of the sequencing pipeline. Most TCR sequences were observed very rarely across donors, whereas some public TCRs were present in many individuals. In a later genetic analysis, a missense DCLRE1C variant was associated with V-gene and J-gene trimming of TCR beta chains, and the association was replicated in an independent cohort. Sequencing depth was assumed to be roughly uniform across donors in the presence/absence analyses, though that assumption may not hold. Because counts were too low, roughly 18 rarely observed V segments, including chromosome 9 orphons, were left out of the earlier analysis of about 620 of the donors. A later analysis found that most CMV-associated TCR beta chains appeared HLA-restricted, with HLA associations seemingly driven largely by CMV exposure. A further reported finding was that TCR beta sequences accurately predicted the HLA-A and HLA-B alleles for most subjects in the first cohort. When HLA alleles, especially DR and DQ, strongly co-occurred, TCR associations were difficult to assign to individual alleles. Broadly in line with IMGT annotations, most TCR beta V segments showed up in productive rearrangements about 90% or about 30% of the time in an earlier analysis of roughly 590 of the donors. Some IMGT-functional V segments, including TRBV6-2 and TRBV6-3, could not be told apart with the 87-base-pair reads, so those segments were excluded. Linkage disequilibrium might explain the correlated functional status among segregating V segments, but an unknown experimental factor could not be excluded. The study gave a list of about 150 TCR beta chains associated with cytomegalovirus. Only TCR beta chains were sequenced in this cohort, and the absence of alpha or paired-chain data limited detectable features. In a later genetic analysis, fewer N-insertions in productive TCRs were reported among donors in an Asian-associated ancestry cluster than the approximately 670-donor mean. According to a later analysis, parvovirus B19, influenza, CMV and Epstein-Barr virus appeared linked to several top co-occurrence clusters. The classifier was reported to diagnose cytomegalovirus status with high specificity and sensitivity in both the original and validation cohorts. In a later analysis, the rate of TCR association differed among HLA loci, with DRB1 alleles having the most associated TCRs and HLA-C alleles having the fewest. The authors suggested that the approach could potentially be extended to other disease states and immunological phenotypes. Immune exposure information for the cohort was limited to CMV serostatus. In vitro tests confirmed that three of the cytomegalovirus-associated TCR beta chains recognize cytomegalovirus antigens. A later analysis associated roughly 17,000 TCR beta sequences with specific HLA alleles at a false discovery rate of 0.05.

The library was built by means of the immunoSEQ multiplex PCR assay. The multiplex PCR relied on a mix of 60 forward primers for TCR Vbeta segments and 13 reverse primers for TCR Jbeta segments. A multiplex PCR assay on genomic DNA amplified the CDR3 region of rearranged TCR beta genes. The Illumina HiSeq System was used to sequence the amplified TCR beta libraries as 87-base-pair reads. For the original study's pipeline: In a later analysis, tens of millions of unique TCR beta chains were counted across the 500 to 700 repertoires, and roughly 10 million of these chains were shared by at least two donors. To remove PCR and sequencing errors, raw reads were error-corrected and collapsed into unique sequences using a nearest-neighbor algorithm that merged closely related sequences. CDR3 sequences were aligned to IMGT reference sequences to assign V, D and J gene segments. Each retained sequence needed at least a six-nucleotide match to both a V gene segment and a J gene segment. A rearrangement counted as productive if the CDR3 had no stop codons and remained in frame with V and J, and every other rearrangement counted as non-productive. CDR3 was defined according to IMGT convention as the region running from the second conserved V-encoded cysteine to the conserved J-encoded phenylalanine. The earlier analysis of around 640 of the donors excluded sequences that lacked an unambiguous match to a single V gene segment. An earlier analysis of several hundred of the donors classified V segments as functional when productive rearrangements were above 56.7% and as segregating when the standard deviation between donors was above 5%. To diagnose cytomegalovirus status from the catalog of TCR beta chain sequences, a statistical classification framework was built. In a later analysis, V and J genes were assigned by comparing TCR nucleotide sequences against IMGT/GENE-DB human TR gene sequences. Using the TCRdist pipeline, a later analysis assigned CDR3 sequences along with most-parsimonious VDJ recombination scenarios. A later analysis defined each TCR beta chain by its CDR3 amino acid sequence plus V-gene family, and excluded reads lacking a unique V-gene family. A later analysis removed 600 or so highly shared, low-generation-probability nucleotide sequences to deal with suspected cross-contamination and a sequencing artifact. In a later analysis, a clonal expansion index was calculated for each public chain from normalized within-repertoire ranks of inferred template counts. In a later analysis, generation probabilities were computed using a VDJ recombination model fitted to out-of-frame rearrangements, and the results were checked against IGoR. In a later analysis, hypergeometric tests were used to score TCR-TCR, TCR-HLA and TCR-CMV co-occurrence, with a repertoire-size bias correction applied to TCR pairs. To estimate false discovery rates, a later analysis permuted the HLA or CMV assignments 20 times. In a later analysis, co-occurring TCRs were grouped with DBSCAN, and TCRdist sequence similarity was added when clustering was performed within HLA-allele-positive subsets. For co-occurrence clustering, repertoires with fewer than 30,000 or more than 120,000 public chains were excluded, along with five repertoires with anomalous nucleotide sharing. Sourced from immuneACCESS, this table was stored by TCRdb with only in-frame sequences that have V and J called. A share of the clones is absent; for the studies checked, an unresolved V gene accounts for under half, and the remainder has no known explanation. V, J and clone size were drawn from that table, and D and trimming were deduced from the DNA. The table held for this sample gives about 140,000 clones. The ten top clones hold 0.75% to 1% of the sample.

In total, approximately 700 healthy bone marrow donors made up the cohort. At the time of sampling, all cohort members were nominally healthy, though unrecorded immune exposures were likely present. The donor tested CMV seronegative, placing the donor among the 350 or so seronegative members of the cohort. Each donor provided a peripheral blood sample, and peripheral blood mononuclear cells were used for TCR beta sequencing. Genomic DNA was extracted from the blood cell samples with the Qiagen DNeasy Blood Extraction Kit. In this chain, TRBV6-5 is recombined with TRBJ1-3, with a tentative D gene TRBD1 over 5 matching bases. The receptor comes from a male donor in good health and CMV-seronegative. What was sequenced was PBMCs. The DNA reads as follows: TGTGCCAGCAGTTACGAAAGGGGAGGCGACACCATATATTTT. Translated, it gives CASSYERGGDTIYF.